The 28 T cell receptor beta chains reported below all come from one sample, sequenced in a study of blood T cells in healthy people across ages. Primed by a sample-barcoded 5' primer and a J-beta primer mix, a second PCR proceeded for 7 to 11 cycles. TCRdb processed the 5' RACE reads anew with MiXCR; each CDR3 protein has one entry. The sample lists more than 650,000 distinct CDR3 sequences; roughly 50% were seen once. The sequencing input was blood. The receptor source for this set is a man older than 75 in good health.

This clonotype was seen a handful of times. The rearrangement uses TRBV27 and TRBJ2-5, with 7 bases lining up with TRBD2. Germline trimming cut 11 bases from V and 5 bases from J; bases unmatched to any gene: 11. The V gene's germline CDR1 is MNHEY and CDR2 SMNVEV (reference sequence). The CDR3 has 13 residues. The CDR3 bases are TGTGCCTCCTGGGGGGGTGCGCGGGAGACCCAGTACTTC. Its translation is CASWGGARETQYF.

The chain links TRBV10-3 to TRBJ2-4; 11 bases align to TRBD2. The CDR3 contains 13 residues. Unmatched junction bases numbered 8, after V lost 6 bases and J lost 13 bases. CDR1 is ENHRY, CDR2 SYGVKD, per germline. The CDR3: CAIRTSGDREQYF. The DNA for the CDR3 is TGTGCCATCAGGACTAGCGGGGATAGGGAGCAGTACTTC.

J is TRBJ2-1 and V is TRBV12-3 or TRBV12-4; 8 bases are a match to TRBD2. The junction had 15 bases not matched to a gene; V was cut back by 7 bases and J by 7 bases. The CDR3 has 16 amino acids. CDR3 sequence: CASTWRVGLDRNEQFF. Written as DNA, the CDR3 is TGTGCCAGCACCTGGAGGGTGGGACTAGACCGTAATGAGCAGTTCTTC.

The chain combines TRBV5-1 with TRBJ2-7, with 11 bases fitting TRBD2. Germline V gene sequence: CDR1 SGHRS, CDR2 YFSETQ. The CDR3 is 17 amino acids. Unmatched junction bases numbered 10, after V lost 2 bases and J lost 3 bases. As DNA, the CDR3 is TGCGCCAGCAGCTTTGCTAGCGGGAGGCCGGCCGTCTACGAGCAGTACTTC. Its protein is CASSFASGRPAVYEQYF.

The table lists this clonotype with a count of one. The junction departs from the called germline gene at one end, perhaps through a read error. V and J are TRBV20-1 and TRBJ2-7; D not certain. Germline V gene sequence: CDR1 DFQATT, CDR2 SNEGSKA (reference sequence). This CDR3 comprises 12 residues. The CDR3 region has the DNA TGCAGCCAAGGACGATCCGCCTATGAGCAGTACTTC. This sequence encodes CSQGRSAYEQYF.

This clonotype appeared a few times. V and J are TRBV20-1 and TRBJ2-1; D is ambiguous. CDR1 and CDR2 (germline): DFQATT, SNEGSKA (reference sequence). The length of the CDR3 is 12 residues. The V end lost 2 bases, the J end lost 5 bases, and 7 bases lay between the germline ends. CDR3 bases: TGCAGTGCTAGACTCCCTAACAATGAGCAGTTCTTC. Encoded protein: CSARLPNNEQFF.

The chain joins TRBV25-1 to TRBJ2-5, with 8 bases matching TRBD2. Trimming at V came to 6 bases and at J to 3 bases, leaving 12 bases not matched to a gene. The CDR3 sequence is 16 residues long. Germline V gene lookup returns CDR1 MGHDK and CDR2 SYGVNS. CDR3 nucleotide sequence: TGTGCCAGCAGCGCTTTGGCGGGAGGACTCGAAGAGACCCAGTACTTC. This translates into CASSALAGGLEETQYF.

The chain carries TRBV24-1 and TRBJ2-1, with D tentatively TRBD2 (6 bases). This CDR3 contains 15 residues. Germline lookup yields CDR1 KGHDR and CDR2 SFDVKD. Trimming pared 12 bases from V and 5 bases from J, leaving 22 bases between. CDR3 loop: CAATGAGNGNNEQFF. The CDR3 nucleotides are TGTGCCGCCACTGGGGCGGGGAATGGAAACAATGAGCAGTTCTTC.

This clonotype was observed a handful of times. The genes are TRBV3-1 and TRBJ1-2; D is unclear. CDR1 is LGHDT and CDR2 is YNNKEL in the germline V gene (reference sequence). Trimming cost V 3 bases and J 3 bases, with 5 bases left between them. This CDR3 region has 12 residues. As DNA, the CDR3 is TGTGCCAGCAGCCAGACGGACTATGGCTACACCTTC. Amino acid sequence: CASSQTDYGYTF. The variable domain in full, with the rest retrieved from reference TRBV3-1 and TRBJ1-2, is DTAVSQTPKYLVTQMGNDKSIKCEQNLGHDTMYWYKQDSKKFLKIMFSYNNKELIINETVPNRFSPKSPDKAHLNLHINSLELGDSAVYFCASSQTDYGYTFGSGTRLTVV.

Only a few counts were recorded for this clonotype. This chain links TRBV6-2 or TRBV6-3 with TRBJ2-7, with TRBD1 matching 10 bases. With 4 bases clipped from V and 3 bases from J, the junction kept 6 bases outside the gene matches. Germline V gives CDR1 MNHEY, CDR2 SVGEGT. There are 15 residues in the CDR3. This CDR3 is CASSSPGQGFYEQYF. The CDR3 nucleotides are TGTGCCAGCAGTTCCCCGGGACAGGGGTTCTACGAGCAGTACTTC.

This clonotype has only a few counts. The chain has TRBV6-5 and TRBJ2-7, with 8 positions matching TRBD2. CDR3 length: 14 residues. The V segment lost 8 bases and the J segment 6 bases; nucleotides outside the gene matches: 12. Germline CDR1 MNHEY, CDR2 SVGAGI. This CDR3 is CASRRELAVGEQYF. For the CDR3, the DNA is TGTGCCAGCCGCAGGGAACTAGCGGTGGGCGAGCAGTACTTC.

The CDR3 bases are TGTGCCAGCAGGGAAGGGCAGATGGGCAAAAACATTCAGTACTTC. Residues: CASREGQMGKNIQYF. This rearrangement joins TRBV6-5 to TRBJ2-4; D is undetermined. Trimming took off 6 bases at V and 3 bases at J, with 15 bases between the two ends. CDR3 length: 15 residues. Germline lookup yields CDR1 MNHEY and CDR2 SVGAGI.

The V call is TRBV6-5, the J call TRBJ1-2; D gene ambiguous. The ends were cut back, 7 bases at V and 7 bases at J, with 13 bases in the middle. CDR1 MNHEY and CDR2 SVGAGI come from the germline V gene. This CDR3 is built from 12 residues. CDR3 sequence (DNA): TGTGCCAGCAACCCGGGTCTCGGTGGCTACACCTTC. Residues: CASNPGLGGYTF.

The chain links TRBV6-5 to TRBJ2-5; 9 bases fit TRBD2. Near its end, the DNA agrees better with TRBJ2-7, so the J call may be wrong. From germline, CDR1 is MNHEY and CDR2 SVGAGI. The CDR3 runs 17 residues. The CDR3 sequence is CASSYSKGPAGGNEQYF. In DNA, the CDR3 is TGTGCCAGCAGTTACTCGAAGGGGCCAGCGGGAGGTAACGAGCAGTACTTC.

A few counts support this clonotype. The DNA for the CDR3 is TGCAGTGCTAGAGATCAGGGCCCAGGGGCCCCCTACAATGAGCAGTTCTTC. Its protein is CSARDQGPGAPYNEQFF. The chain uses TRBV20-1 and TRBJ2-1; tentative D call: TRBD1 (6 bases). This CDR3 is built from 17 residues. Germline V CDR1 and CDR2: DFQATT, SNEGSKA (reference sequence). Trimming shortened V by 0 bases and J by 2 bases, and 17 bases separated the two germline ends.

This clonotype was detected only a few times. This chain uses TRBV29-1 with TRBJ2-2, with 8 bases lining up with TRBD1. J gave up 3 bases and V 4 bases, and 7 bases lay outside the gene matches. The CDR3 is 15 residues long. Germline V lookup: CDR1 SQVTM, CDR2 ANQGSEA. The DNA for the CDR3 is TGCAGCGTTGGTGGGGGGACAGGTCACACCGGGGAGCTGTTTTTT. As protein: CSVGGGTGHTGELFF.

V gene TRBV7-9 combines with J gene TRBJ2-1; a weak D match, TRBD2 (5 bases). Germline CDR1 SEHNR, CDR2 FQNEAQ (reference sequence). V lost 5 bases and J lost 10, with 15 bases in between. The CDR3 loop spans 13 amino acids. This CDR3 is CASSAPAGDEQFF. The CDR3 DNA reads as TGTGCCAGCAGCGCCCCGGCGGGCGACGAGCAGTTCTTC.

This clonotype has only a few counts. The chain has TRBV7-3 and TRBJ2-1; 8 bases are a match to TRBD1. With V trimmed by 3 bases and J by 0 bases, 4 bases remained unmatched. Germline V gives CDR1 SGHTA, CDR2 FQGTGA. This CDR3 contains 16 residues. CDR3 nucleotide sequence: TGTGCCAGCAGCTTCCAGGGGGCCGGCTCCTACAATGAGCAGTTCTTC. Encoded protein: CASSFQGAGSYNEQFF.

The chain employs TRBV20-1 and TRBJ2-1; maybe TRBD2 (6 bases). Germline V gives CDR1 DFQATT, CDR2 SNEGSKA (reference sequence). CDR3 length equals 14 residues. Trimming stripped 0 bases from V and 6 bases from J, with 12 bases between. DNA for the CDR3: TGCAGTGCTAGAGACTTCCGGGGAGGCAATGAGCAGTTCTTC. Residues: CSARDFRGGNEQFF.

Written as DNA, the CDR3 is TGTGCCAGCAGTTTAGGGGGACAACTTTCCAGATACGCGTATTTT. Translating gives CASSLGGQLSRYAYF. This chain uses TRBV12-3 or TRBV12-4 with TRBJ2-3; D perhaps matches TRBD1 (6 bases). The CDR3 runs to 15 residues. V was clipped by 1 base and J by 14 bases, with 22 bases between them.

V usage is TRBV3-1 and J usage is TRBJ2-3, with D tentatively TRBD2 (5 bases). This CDR3 is built from 16 residues. The V gene's germline CDR1 is LGHDT and CDR2 YNNKEL (reference sequence). Trimming removed 4 bases from V and 2 bases from J, with 16 bases in between. The CDR3 DNA is TGTGCCAGCAGCCCGGGGTTGGTGAGACACACAGATACGCAGTATTTT. This encodes CASSPGLVRHTDTQYF.

In nucleotides, the CDR3 is TGTGCCAGCAGCTTGGCGGGGGAGGGCATCCCCTTCCAAGAGACCCAGTACTTC. Its protein is CASSLAGEGIPFQETQYF. The J gene is TRBJ2-5, the V gene TRBV5-6; 7 bases fit TRBD2. The germline gives CDR1 SGHDT, CDR2 YYEEEE. The CDR3 has 18 amino acids. Unmatched junction bases numbered 12, after V lost 0 bases and J lost 1 base.

The V and J genes are TRBV20-1 and TRBJ2-1, with D possibly matching TRBD2 (5 bases). The CDR3 runs 14 residues. Per the germline V gene, CDR1 is DFQATT and CDR2 is SNEGSKA (reference sequence). V shed 6 bases and J shed 3 bases, with 15 bases lying between them. Written as DNA, the CDR3 is TGCAGTGCCCGGGGTGTCGGCAACTACAATGAGCAGTTCTTC. It translates to CSARGVGNYNEQFF.

V is TRBV5-6 and J is TRBJ2-1; 11 bases are shared with TRBD2. The CDR3 length is 16 residues. Germline CDR1 is SGHDT and CDR2 is YYEEEE. V lost 4 bases, J lost 6 bases, and 9 bases stayed unmatched. The chain's CDR3 is CASSELSGRAGNEQFF. The DNA for the CDR3 is TGTGCCAGCAGCGAACTTAGCGGGAGGGCCGGCAATGAGCAGTTCTTC.

In this sample, this clonotype turned up a few times. J is TRBJ2-5 and V is TRBV29-1; 9 nucleotides line up with TRBD2. Losses at the gene ends were 4 bases for V and 5 bases for J; bases not matched to a gene: 5. CDR1 and CDR2 (germline): SQVTM, ANQGSEA. The length of the CDR3 is 13 residues. CDR3 sequence: CSVGAGGGETQYF. The CDR3 DNA is TGCAGCGTTGGAGCGGGAGGAGGGGAGACCCAGTACTTC.

The chain is built from TRBV6-5 and TRBJ2-7; 9 positions match TRBD1. Germline V CDR1 and CDR2: MNHEY, SVGAGI. V shed 6 bases and J 4 bases; nucleotides not matched to a gene: 10. CDR3 length: 15 amino acids. This CDR3 reads CASREVGTGTYEQYF. The CDR3 DNA follows: TGTGCCAGCAGGGAGGTCGGGACAGGGACATACGAGCAGTACTTC.

This sequence joins TRBV15 and TRBJ2-1, with D maybe TRBD2 (5 bases). V lost 4 bases to trimming and J lost 3 bases, with 7 bases between them. The germline CDR1 and CDR2 sequences are LNHNV and YYDKDF (reference sequence). The CDR3 is 13 residues long. CDR3 in DNA: TGTGCCACCAGCAAGGGAGACTACAATGAGCAGTTCTTC. Translated: CATSKGDYNEQFF.

In its sample, this clonotype was seen a few times. The CDR3 loop reads CASSLWAQETQYF. The DNA of the CDR3 is TGTGCCAGCAGTTTATGGGCTCAAGAGACCCAGTACTTC. J is TRBJ2-5 and V is TRBV27; D gene unclear. The CDR3 is 13 residues long. CDR1 is MNHEY, CDR2 SMNVEV, per germline (reference sequence). V was cut by 1 base and J by 2 bases, with 5 bases left in between.